This T cell receptor beta chain was documented in a study of T cells in Graves' hyperthyroidism and ophthalmopathy. The investigators amplified TCR beta CDR3 regions from RNA transcripts. First-round RT-PCR of the TCR CDR3 relied on the HTBI primer set. MiXCR, run by TCRdb on the multiplex PCR reads, gives a single entry per CDR3 protein. The profile shows over 350,000 distinct CDR3 sequences, around 18% of them singletons. Trimming removed 4 bases from V and 0 bases from J, with 14 bases in between. There are 17 residues in the CDR3. Looked up from germline, CDR1 is SGHRS and CDR2 is YFSETQ. The J gene is TRBJ1-6, the V gene TRBV5-1, with D possibly being TRBD1 (5 bases). The TCR sequence derives from a man aged 18 to 30 with Graves' ophthalmopathy. Sample: blood. DNA of the CDR3: TGCGCCAGCAGCCTCCAGGGACCTAGCTCCTATAATTCACCCCTCCACTTT. It encodes CASSLQGPSSYNSPLHF.